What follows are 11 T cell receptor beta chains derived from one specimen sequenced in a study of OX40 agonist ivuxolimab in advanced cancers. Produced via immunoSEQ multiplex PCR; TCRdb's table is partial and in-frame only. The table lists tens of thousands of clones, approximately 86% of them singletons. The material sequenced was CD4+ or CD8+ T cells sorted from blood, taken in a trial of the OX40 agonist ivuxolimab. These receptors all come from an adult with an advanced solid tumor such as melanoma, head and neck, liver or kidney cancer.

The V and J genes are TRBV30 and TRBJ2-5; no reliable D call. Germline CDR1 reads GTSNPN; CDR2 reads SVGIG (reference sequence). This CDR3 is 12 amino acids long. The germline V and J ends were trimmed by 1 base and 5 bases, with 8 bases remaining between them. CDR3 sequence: CAWSEIVETQYF. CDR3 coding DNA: TGTGCCTGGAGTGAAATAGTGGAGACCCAGTACTTC.

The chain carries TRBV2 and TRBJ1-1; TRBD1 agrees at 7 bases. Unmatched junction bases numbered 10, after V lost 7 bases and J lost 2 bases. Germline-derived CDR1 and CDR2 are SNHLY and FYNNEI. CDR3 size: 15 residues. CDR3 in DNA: TGTGCCAGCACTCAAACAGGGGCGACTAACACTGAAGCTTTCTTT. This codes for CASTQTGATNTEAFF.

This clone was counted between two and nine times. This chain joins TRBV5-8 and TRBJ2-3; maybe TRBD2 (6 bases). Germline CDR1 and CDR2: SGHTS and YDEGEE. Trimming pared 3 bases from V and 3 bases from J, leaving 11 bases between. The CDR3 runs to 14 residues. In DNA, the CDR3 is TGTGCCAGCAGCTGGGGGGATGGGACAGATACGCAGTATTTT. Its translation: CASSWGDGTDTQYF.

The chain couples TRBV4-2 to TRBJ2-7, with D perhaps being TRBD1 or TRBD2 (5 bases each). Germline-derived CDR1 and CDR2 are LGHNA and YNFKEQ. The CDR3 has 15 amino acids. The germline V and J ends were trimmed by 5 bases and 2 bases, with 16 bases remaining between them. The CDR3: CASSLAFRGTYEQYF. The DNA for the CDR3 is TGTGCCAGCAGCTTGGCCTTCCGGGGCACCTACGAGCAGTACTTC.

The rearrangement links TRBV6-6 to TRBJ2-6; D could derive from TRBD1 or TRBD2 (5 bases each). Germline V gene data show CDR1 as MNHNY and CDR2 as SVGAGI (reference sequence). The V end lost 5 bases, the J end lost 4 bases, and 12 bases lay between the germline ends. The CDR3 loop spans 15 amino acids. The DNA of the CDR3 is TGTGCCAGCAGTCCCGGGGCGTGGGGGGCCAACGTCCTGACTTTC. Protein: CASSPGAWGANVLTF.

The DNA for the CDR3 is TGTGCCAGCAGCTTGATAGGGGGAGCCGGGGAGCTGTTTTTT. This gives the protein CASSLIGGAGELFF. The rearrangement joins TRBV11-3 to TRBJ2-2; tentatively, D is TRBD1 (6 bases). Trimming removed 3 bases at V and 6 bases at J, with 11 bases between. There are 14 residues in the CDR3. In germline, CDR1 is SGHNT, CDR2 YENEEA.

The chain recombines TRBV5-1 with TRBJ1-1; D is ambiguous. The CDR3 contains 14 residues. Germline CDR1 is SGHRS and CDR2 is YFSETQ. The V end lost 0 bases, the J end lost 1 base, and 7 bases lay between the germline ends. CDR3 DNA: TGCGCCAGCAGCTTGGAACGACCGAACACTGAAGCTTTCTTT. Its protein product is CASSLERPNTEAFF.

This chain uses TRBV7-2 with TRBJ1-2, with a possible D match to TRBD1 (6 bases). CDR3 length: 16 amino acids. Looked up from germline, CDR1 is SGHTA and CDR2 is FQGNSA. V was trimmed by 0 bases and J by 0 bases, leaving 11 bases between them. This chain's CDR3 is CASSLAGQPTNYGYTF. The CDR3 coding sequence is TGTGCCAGCAGCTTAGCCGGACAGCCCACTAACTATGGCTACACCTTC.

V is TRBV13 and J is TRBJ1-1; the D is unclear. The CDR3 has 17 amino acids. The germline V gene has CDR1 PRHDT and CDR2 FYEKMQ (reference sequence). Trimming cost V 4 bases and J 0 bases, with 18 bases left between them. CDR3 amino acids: CASSYGLQYPMNTEAFF. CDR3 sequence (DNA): TGTGCCAGCAGCTACGGACTGCAGTACCCCATGAACACTGAAGCTTTCTTT. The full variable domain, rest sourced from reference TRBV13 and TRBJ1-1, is AAGVIQSPRHLIKEKRETATLKCYPIPRHDTVYWYQQGPGQDPQFLISFYEKMQSDKGSIPDRFSAQQFSDYHSELNMSSLELGDSALYFCASSYGLQYPMNTEAFFGQGTRLTVV.

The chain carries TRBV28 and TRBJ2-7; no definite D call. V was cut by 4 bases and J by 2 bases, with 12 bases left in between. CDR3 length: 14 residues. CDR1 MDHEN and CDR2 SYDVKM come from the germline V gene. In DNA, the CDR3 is TGTGCCAGCAGTTCCACGACGGTGACCTACGAGCAGTACTTC. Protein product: CASSSTTVTYEQYF.

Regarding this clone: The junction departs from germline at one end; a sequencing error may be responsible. This chain's CDR3 is CASSPEDRGSGYTF. The CDR3 nucleotides read TGCGCCAGCAGCCCCGAAGACAGGGGAAGTGGCTACACCTTC. V is TRBV5-5 and J is TRBJ1-2; 8 bases align to TRBD1. The CDR3 length is 14 residues. Germline CDR1 and CDR2: SGHKS and YYEKEE (reference sequence).